This T cell receptor beta chain appears in the sequencing data of a study of control samples from healthy donors and cancer patients. Assay used: immunoSEQ multiplex PCR; TCRdb lists only in-frame clones, some missing. This sample has 150,000 to 200,000 clones, with 88% found just once. The TCR comes from a woman aged 30 to 39 in good health. Sequencing was carried out using blood.

The CDR3 coding sequence is TGTGCCAGCTCACCAGTTGGGGATCCCGCTAACTATGGCTACACCTTC. Protein: CASSPVGDPANYGYTF. The rearrangement uses TRBV18 and TRBJ1-2, with D unresolved. The germline V gene has CDR1 KGHSH and CDR2 LQKENI. This CDR3 has 16 amino acids. V gave up 2 bases and J gave up 0 bases, with 13 bases separating them.